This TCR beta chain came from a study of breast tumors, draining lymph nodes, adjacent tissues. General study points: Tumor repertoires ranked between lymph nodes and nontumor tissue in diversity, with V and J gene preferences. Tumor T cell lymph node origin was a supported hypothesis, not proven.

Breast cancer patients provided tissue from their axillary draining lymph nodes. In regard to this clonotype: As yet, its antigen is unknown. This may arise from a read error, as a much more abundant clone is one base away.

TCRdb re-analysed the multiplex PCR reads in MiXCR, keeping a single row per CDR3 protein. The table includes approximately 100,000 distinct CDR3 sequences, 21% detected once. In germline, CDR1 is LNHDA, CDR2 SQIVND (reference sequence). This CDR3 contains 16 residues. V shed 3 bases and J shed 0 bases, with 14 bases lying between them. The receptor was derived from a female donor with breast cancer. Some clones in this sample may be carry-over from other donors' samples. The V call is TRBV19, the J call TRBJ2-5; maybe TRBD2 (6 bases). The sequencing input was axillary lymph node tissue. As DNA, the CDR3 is TGTGCCAGTAGTATGGGCCGCGGGGAGTACCAAGAGACCCAGTACTTC. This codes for CASSMGRGEYQETQYF.